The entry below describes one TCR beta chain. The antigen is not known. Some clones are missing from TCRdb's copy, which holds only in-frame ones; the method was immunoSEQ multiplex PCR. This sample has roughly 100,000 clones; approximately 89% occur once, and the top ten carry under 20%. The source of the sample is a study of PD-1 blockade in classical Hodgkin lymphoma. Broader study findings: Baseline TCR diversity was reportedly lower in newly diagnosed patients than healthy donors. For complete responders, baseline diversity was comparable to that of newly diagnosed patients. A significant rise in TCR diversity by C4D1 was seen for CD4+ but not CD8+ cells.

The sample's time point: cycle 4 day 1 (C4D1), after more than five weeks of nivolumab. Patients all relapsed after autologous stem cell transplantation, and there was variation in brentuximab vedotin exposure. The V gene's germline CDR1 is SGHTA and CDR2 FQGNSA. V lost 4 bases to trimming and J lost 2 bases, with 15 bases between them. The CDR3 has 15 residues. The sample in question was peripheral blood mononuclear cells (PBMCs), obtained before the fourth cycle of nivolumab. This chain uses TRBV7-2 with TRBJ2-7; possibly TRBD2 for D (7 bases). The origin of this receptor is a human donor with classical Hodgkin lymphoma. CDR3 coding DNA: TGTGCCAGCAGCTCACGGGGAGGGGGACCCTACGAGCAGTACTTC. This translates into CASSSRGGGPYEQYF.